A single sample is the source of the 21 T cell receptor beta chains below, sequenced in a study of early T cells in non-severe SARS-CoV-2 infection. TCRdb re-called the 5' RACE reads with MiXCR, one entry per CDR3 protein. The sample contains fewer than 65,000 distinct CDR3 sequences, about 6% of which appear only once. The sequencing used whole blood, collected at baseline. The receptors were sampled from an adult who was a healthcare worker with PCR-confirmed SARS-CoV-2 infection or an uninfected control (not recorded which).

This clonotype was observed many times. J is TRBJ2-7 and V is TRBV6-1, with TRBD1 matching 9 bases. The CDR3 length is 15 residues. With 5 bases clipped from V and 1 base from J, the junction kept 6 bases outside the gene matches. Germline assignment: CDR1 MNHNS and CDR2 SASEGT. CDR3 bases: TGTGCCAGCAGTATGGACAGGGGCTATTCCTACGAGCAGTACTTC. The encoded protein is CASSMDRGYSYEQYF.

This clonotype was counted between two and nine times. The V gene is TRBV6-5, the J gene TRBJ1-1; D not certain. With 5 bases removed from V and 4 bases from J, the gap between germline ends came to 14 bases. The CDR3 runs to 14 residues. Germline values: CDR1 MNHEY, CDR2 SVGAGI. The CDR3 loop reads CASSRSGVSTEAFF. The CDR3 DNA sequence: TGTGCCAGCAGTCGCTCGGGCGTAAGCACTGAAGCTTTCTTT.

The sample holds many counts of this clonotype. The chain links TRBV7-9 to TRBJ1-4; possible D gene TRBD1, 5 bases. Trimming left V 5 bases short and J 5 bases short, with 21 bases between. Germline V gives CDR1 SEHNR, CDR2 FQNEAQ (reference sequence). The length of the CDR3 is 17 residues. The CDR3 sequence is CASSPTGERVGNEKLFF. The CDR3 DNA follows: TGTGCCAGCAGCCCGACGGGGGAAAGGGTCGGGAATGAAAAACTGTTTTTT.

This clonotype was counted a few times. This chain uses TRBV11-2 with TRBJ2-4; D uncertain. The CDR3 covers 13 residues. Trimming cost V 0 bases and J 3 bases, with 3 bases left between them. The germline gives CDR1 SGHAT, CDR2 FQNNGV. CDR3 region: CASSLDGKNIQYF. The CDR3 coding sequence is TGTGCCAGCAGCTTAGATGGCAAAAACATTCAGTACTTC. The whole variable domain, filled in from reference TRBV11-2 and TRBJ2-4, reads EAGVAQSPRYKIIEKRQSVAFWCNPISGHATLYWYQQILGQGPKLLIQFQNNGVVDDSQLPKDRFSAERLKGVDSTLKIQPAKLEDSAVYLCASSLDGKNIQYFGAGTRLSVL.

This clonotype has a count of ten or more. The rearrangement links TRBV7-2 to TRBJ2-3; 8 nucleotides line up with TRBD2. V gave up 4 bases and J gave up 5 bases; unmatched junction bases: 8. The length of the CDR3 is 15 residues. Germline CDR1 is SGHTA and CDR2 is FQGNSA. CDR3 nucleotides: TGTGCCAGCAGCTCGGGAGGGCCCGGGTTAGATACGCAGTATTTT. Amino acid sequence: CASSSGGPGLDTQYF.

This clonotype was counted many times. This chain links TRBV7-2 with TRBJ2-1; TRBD2 agrees at 9 bases. The CDR3 has 15 amino acids. Germline lookup yields CDR1 SGHTA and CDR2 FQGNSA. Trimming cost V 1 base and J 9 bases; bases outside gene matches: 7. CDR3 sequence: CASSLVGLANSEQFF. In nucleotides, the CDR3 is TGTGCCAGCAGCTTAGTTGGACTAGCGAATTCTGAGCAGTTCTTC. The whole variable domain, remainder taken from reference TRBV7-2 and TRBJ2-1, is GAGVSQSPSNKVTEKGKDVELRCDPISGHTALYWYRQSLGQGLEFLIYFQGNSAPDKSGLPSDRFSAERTGGSVSTLTIQRTQQEDSAVYLCASSLVGLANSEQFFGPGTRLTVL.

V usage is TRBV11-2 and J usage is TRBJ2-5, with 7 bases identical to TRBD2. The V gene's germline CDR1 is SGHAT and CDR2 FQNNGV. V shed 2 bases and J 5 bases; nucleotides not matched to a gene: 8. The length of the CDR3 is 15 residues. CDR3 DNA: TGTGCCAGCAGCTTAAGCACGGGCGGGAGCGAGACCCAGTACTTC. Translating it yields CASSLSTGGSETQYF.

This clonotype was observed many times. This chain connects TRBV3-1 to TRBJ2-7; D possibly corresponds to TRBD1 (5 bases). Germline CDR1 LGHDT, CDR2 YNNKEL (reference sequence). There are 14 residues in the CDR3. Trimming removed 0 bases from V and 2 bases from J, with 8 bases in between. This chain's CDR3 is CASSQDLQAYEQYF. The CDR3 coding sequence is TGTGCCAGCAGCCAAGATCTACAGGCCTACGAGCAGTACTTC.

The gene calls are TRBV28 and TRBJ2-1, with D tentatively TRBD1 (5 bases). Germline V gene data show CDR1 as MDHEN and CDR2 as SYDVKM. Deletions cut 1 base from V and 2 bases from J, with 12 bases between. The CDR3 length is 16 residues. CDR3 region: CASSLSQGSAYNEQFF. CDR3 DNA sequence: TGTGCCAGCAGTTTATCGCAGGGAAGCGCCTACAATGAGCAGTTCTTC.

The rearrangement uses TRBV28 and TRBJ2-1, with 10 bases fitting TRBD2. CDR3 length: 16 residues. V shed 6 bases and J 5 bases; nucleotides not matched to a gene: 10. Germline values: CDR1 MDHEN, CDR2 SYDVKM. The chain's CDR3 is CASSHLSLAGDNEQFF. CDR3 in DNA: TGTGCCAGCAGCCACCTTTCCCTAGCGGGAGACAATGAGCAGTTCTTC.

In its sample, this clonotype was seen a few times. J is TRBJ1-1 and V is TRBV10-3; a weak D match, TRBD1 (6 bases). Trimming removed 7 bases at V and 3 bases at J, with 15 bases between. The germline CDR1 and CDR2 sequences are ENHRY and SYGVKD. There are 14 residues in the CDR3. The CDR3 sequence: CAITAQGTHTEAFF. DNA of the CDR3: TGTGCCATCACCGCACAGGGTACGCACACTGAAGCTTTCTTT.

At least ten counts were recorded for this clonotype. The chain joins TRBV7-9 to TRBJ2-1; D gene uncertain. The CDR3 spans 13 residues. V was clipped by 3 bases and J by 4 bases, with 7 bases between them. In germline, CDR1 is SEHNR, CDR2 FQNEAQ (reference sequence). CDR3 bases: TGTGCCAGCAGCTTGGTTAGGTACAATGAGCAGTTCTTC. As protein: CASSLVRYNEQFF.

This clonotype was counted many times. V usage is TRBV21-1 and J usage is TRBJ1-2. TRBV21-1 is listed as a pseudogene. The CDR3 runs 14 residues. The CDR3 loop reads CASSKVVTVDGYTF. CDR3 coding DNA: TGTGCCAGCAGCAAAGTAGTCACAGTGGATGGCTACACCTTC.

This clonotype was observed many times. This chain joins TRBV20-1 and TRBJ2-1; 9 bases line up with TRBD2. CDR3 length equals 15 residues. V shed 4 bases, J shed 3 bases, and the junction held 7 bases outside the gene matches. Germline V gives CDR1 DFQATT, CDR2 SNEGSKA (reference sequence). The CDR3 DNA is TGCAGTGCTAACCAACTAGCGGGCCTCTACAATGAGCAGTTCTTC. Translation: CSANQLAGLYNEQFF.

This clonotype is medium-sized (0.01 to 0.1%) within its sample. This chain uses TRBV7-9 with TRBJ2-1; D possibly corresponds to TRBD2 (5 bases). With 0 bases removed from V and 12 bases from J, the gap between germline ends came to 15 bases. Per the germline V gene, CDR1 is SEHNR and CDR2 is FQNEAQ (reference sequence). The CDR3 runs to 14 residues. The CDR3: CASSLAEAAPWQFF. The CDR3 bases are TGTGCCAGCAGCTTAGCTGAAGCGGCGCCGTGGCAGTTCTTC.

The genes are TRBV5-1 and TRBJ2-2; D not certain. The V gene lost 0 bases and the J gene lost 8 bases, with 8 bases spanning the gap. Germline-derived CDR1 and CDR2 are SGHRS and YFSETQ. The length of the CDR3 is 13 residues. The CDR3 DNA reads TGCGCCAGCAGCTTGGAAGGACCTGGGGAGCTGTTTTTT. Translating it yields CASSLEGPGELFF.

The table lists this clonotype with many counts. V is TRBV6-5 and J is TRBJ2-3; 8 bases are a match to TRBD2. The CDR3 sequence is 18 residues long. Germline CDR1 reads MNHEY; CDR2 reads SVGAGI. Trimming cost V 4 bases and J 4 bases; bases outside gene matches: 16. CDR3 sequence: CASSFWTPGTRRADTQYF. CDR3 bases: TGTGCCAGCAGTTTTTGGACACCCGGGACTAGGCGCGCAGATACGCAGTATTTT.

This clonotype was detected ten times or more. J is TRBJ2-3 and V is TRBV29-1; D assignment may be TRBD1 or TRBD2 (6 bases each). Germline V CDR1 and CDR2: SQVTM, ANQGSEA. V was pared by 2 bases and J by 3 bases, with 15 bases between. The CDR3 has 15 residues. The CDR3 reads CSVEYAGGGTDTQYF. DNA for the CDR3: TGCAGCGTTGAATACGCCGGAGGGGGTACAGATACGCAGTATTTT.

This chain connects TRBV29-1 to TRBJ2-7, with 7 bases fitting TRBD2. CDR3 length equals 12 residues. Germline CDR1 SQVTM, CDR2 ANQGSEA. The ends lost 7 bases at V and 3 bases at J; junction bases unmatched: 6. CDR3 sequence (DNA): TGCAGCGCCACCCGGGACTACTACGAGCAGTACTTC. This gives the protein CSATRDYYEQYF.

This clonotype was observed a few times. The rearrangement uses TRBV18 and TRBJ2-5, with TRBD2 matching over 7 bases. V dropped 3 bases and J dropped 3; count of bases not matched to a gene: 4. Looked up from germline, CDR1 is KGHSH and CDR2 is LQKENI. This CDR3 is 14 amino acids long. CDR3 protein: CASSPPSGKETQYF. CDR3 nucleotides: TGTGCCAGCTCACCTCCGAGCGGGAAAGAGACCCAGTACTTC.

This clonotype was seen many times. The V and J genes are TRBV29-1 and TRBJ1-4; D ambiguous. V shed 7 bases and J shed 7 bases, with 16 bases lying between them. Germline V CDR1 and CDR2: SQVTM, ANQGSEA. The CDR3 is made up of 13 amino acids. The CDR3 bases are TGCAGCGCTTTGCGAGGGATCGGTGAAAAACTGTTTTTT. It is translated as CSALRGIGEKLFF. The whole variable domain, remainder taken from reference TRBV29-1 and TRBJ1-4, is SAVISQKPSRDICQRGTSLTIQCQVDSQVTMMFWYRQQPGQSLTLIATANQGSEATYESGFVIDKFPISRPNLTFSTLTVSNMSPEDSSIYLCSALRGIGEKLFFGSGTQLSVL.